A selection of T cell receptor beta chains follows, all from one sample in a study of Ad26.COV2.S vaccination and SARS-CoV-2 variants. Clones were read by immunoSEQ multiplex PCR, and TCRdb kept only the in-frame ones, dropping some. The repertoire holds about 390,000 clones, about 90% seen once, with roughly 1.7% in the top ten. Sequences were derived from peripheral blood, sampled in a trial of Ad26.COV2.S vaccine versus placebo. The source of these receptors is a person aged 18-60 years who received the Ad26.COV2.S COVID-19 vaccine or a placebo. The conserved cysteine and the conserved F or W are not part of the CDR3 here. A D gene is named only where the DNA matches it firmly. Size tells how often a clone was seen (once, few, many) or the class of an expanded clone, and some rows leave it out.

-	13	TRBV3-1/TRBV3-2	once	ASSQGLGLSYEQY
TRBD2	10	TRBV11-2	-	ASSSTSGERY
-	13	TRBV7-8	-	ASSRDPDRYSPLH
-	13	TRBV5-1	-	ASRRNRDRNSPLH
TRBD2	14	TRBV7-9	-	ASSLWAGGALNEQF
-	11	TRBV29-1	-	SVLGLLNTEAF
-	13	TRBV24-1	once	ATSDSGPTIQPQH
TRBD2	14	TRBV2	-	ASSDSGGVSTDTQY
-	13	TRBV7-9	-	ASSSTILAAYEQY
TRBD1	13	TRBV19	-	ASSIIQGEHNEQF
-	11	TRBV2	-	ASSGLGRETQY
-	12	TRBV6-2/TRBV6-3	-	ASSALVGNSPLH